One TCR beta chain is described in this entry. V was shortened by 5 bases and J by 2 bases, with 4 bases between the two germline ends. This CDR3 is 11 amino acids long. CDR1 is MNHEY and CDR2 is SVGAGI in the germline V gene. This sample was included in a study of blood T cell repertoires in COVID-19. The wider study: PBMCs, B-cell-depleted T cells, or T cells were the source of the cDNA or gDNA that made up the material.

Those enrolled in Seattle joined during active infection and were followed longitudinally afterward. Clones were read by immunoSEQ multiplex PCR, and TCRdb kept only the in-frame ones, dropping some. Of about 290,000 clones listed, over 85% are singletons. This TCR came from a woman aged 25-40 years with COVID-19, enrolled during active disease. The V call is TRBV6-5, the J call TRBJ2-7; D ambiguous. Sequencing input: peripheral blood. The chain's CDR3 is CASSLPYEQYF. The CDR3 nucleotides are TGTGCCAGCAGTCTTCCCTACGAGCAGTACTTC.